Below, 26 T cell receptor beta chains from the same sample are listed, as sequenced in a study of shared T cell receptors in the human thymus. Assay: immunoSEQ multiplex PCR; the TCRdb copy retains only in-frame clones and omits some. The table lists 600,000 or so clones, around 87% of them singletons. This sample also belongs to another study, concerning human thymus T cells.

The sequencing input was thymocytes. The receptors come from a boy under two years old with a congenital heart defect.

This clone has a single count. CDR3 protein: CASSLVSRGYTF. The CDR3 region has the DNA TGTGCCAGCAGCTTAGTTTCTCGTGGCTACACCTTC. This rearrangement joins TRBV7-2 to TRBJ1-2, with D uncertain. Germline CDR1 SGHTA, CDR2 FQGNSA. V shed 1 base and J shed 7 bases, with 7 bases lying between them. This CDR3 has 12 residues. The full variable domain, with the rest looked up from reference TRBV7-2 and TRBJ1-2, is GAGVSQSPSNKVTEKGKDVELRCDPISGHTALYWYRQSLGQGLEFLIYFQGNSAPDKSGLPSDRFSAERTGGSVSTLTIQRTQQEDSAVYLCASSLVSRGYTFGSGTRLTVV.

The chain uses TRBV10-3 and TRBJ2-7; D might be TRBD2 (5 bases). This CDR3 spans 15 amino acids. The ends were cut back, 4 bases at V and 5 bases at J, with 18 bases in the middle. Germline loops: CDR1 ENHRY, CDR2 SYGVKD. CDR3 sequence reads: CAISATWGDEDEQYF. The CDR3 coding sequence is TGTGCCATCAGTGCCACATGGGGAGATGAGGACGAGCAGTACTTC.

J is TRBJ1-6 and V is TRBV6-4; 7 bases line up with TRBD1. This CDR3 contains 15 residues. Germline CDR1 is MRHNA and CDR2 is SNTAGT. V lost 3 bases to trimming and J lost 2 bases; unmatched junction nucleotides: 1. The CDR3 coding sequence is TGTGCCAGCAGTGAGGGACAGACCTATAATTCACCCCTCCACTTT. This encodes CASSEGQTYNSPLHF.

The V gene is TRBV7-3, the J gene TRBJ2-1, with a possible D match to TRBD1 (5 bases). V was shortened by 0 bases and J by 6 bases, with 9 bases between the two germline ends. This CDR3 spans 14 amino acids. Per germline, CDR1 SGHTA and CDR2 FQGTGA. The CDR3 here is CASSLTTGGNEQFF. CDR3 coding DNA: TGTGCCAGCAGCTTAACTACAGGTGGCAATGAGCAGTTCTTC.

This clone occurred a few times. The V and J genes are TRBV28 and TRBJ2-1; 7 bases are a match to TRBD1. The CDR3 consists of 15 residues. Germline trimming cut 4 bases from V and 2 bases from J; bases unmatched to any gene: 5. Germline-derived CDR1 and CDR2 are MDHEN and SYDVKM. The CDR3, as DNA: TGTGCCAGCAGTTCTGACAGGGCCGCCTACAATGAGCAGTTCTTC. It yields the protein CASSSDRAAYNEQFF.

Concerning this clone itself: Its ends do not fully match the called genes, so a read error is possible. V is TRBV30 and J is TRBJ1-5; tentatively, D is TRBD1 (5 bases). The CDR3 length is 14 residues. Germline assignment: CDR1 GTSNPN and CDR2 SVGIG (reference sequence). The CDR3 protein is CAWKLDSNNQPRHF. The CDR3 DNA sequence: TGTGCCTGGAAGCTAGACAGCAACAATCAGCCCCGGCATTTT.

The genes are TRBV4-2 and TRBJ1-5; 7 bases line up with TRBD1. Trimming at V came to 3 bases and at J to 3 bases, leaving 8 bases not matched to a gene. Germline values: CDR1 LGHNA, CDR2 YNFKEQ. The CDR3 loop spans 16 amino acids. The CDR3 nucleotides are TGTGCCAGCAGCCACGCGGGACAGACTGACAATCAGCCCCAGCATTTT. The encoded protein is CASSHAGQTDNQPQHF.

V and J are TRBV4-1 and TRBJ2-5; tentative D call: TRBD1 (5 bases). This CDR3 has 17 residues. The V gene lost 2 bases and the J gene lost 4 bases, with 20 bases spanning the gap. Germline V CDR1 and CDR2: MGHRA, YSYEKL. For the CDR3, the DNA is TGCGCCAGCAGCCAAACAAAAAATCAGGGTTCGGGAGAGACCCAGTACTTC. It translates to CASSQTKNQGSGETQYF.

The rearrangement uses TRBV5-3 and TRBJ1-5; no clear D gene. TRBV5-3 is an ORF for which the function is uncertain. This CDR3 spans 14 amino acids. Trimming took off 0 bases at V and 4 bases at J, with 8 bases between the two ends. CDR3 nucleotides: TGTGCCAGAAGCTTGGGAGGGAGAAATCAGCCCCAGCATTTT. Its translation: CARSLGGRNQPQHF.

Here the CDR3 reads CASRDLGQLTQPQHF. The DNA for the CDR3 is TGCGCCAGCAGAGACCTCGGACAGCTTACTCAGCCCCAGCATTTT. The chain couples TRBV4-1 to TRBJ1-5; D is possibly TRBD1 (6 bases). This CDR3 has 15 amino acids. V lost 6 bases, J lost 6 bases, and 18 bases lay in between. CDR1 and CDR2 (germline): MGHRA, YSYEKL.

This clone appeared a few times. The chain combines TRBV5-4 with TRBJ2-7, with TRBD1 identical over 9 bases. This CDR3 has 13 residues. V shed 4 bases and J 5 bases; nucleotides not matched to a gene: 4. Per germline, CDR1 SGHNT and CDR2 YYREEE (reference sequence). The CDR3 nucleotides read TGTGCCAGCAGCACGGGACAGGGAGACGAGCAGTACTTC. Its protein is CASSTGQGDEQYF.

This clone was detected only once. The V gene is TRBV5-6, the J gene TRBJ2-7; no reliable D call. Trimming took off 1 base at V and 1 base at J, with 24 bases between the two ends. Germline loops: CDR1 SGHDT, CDR2 YYEEEE. This CDR3 has 19 amino acids. CDR3 sequence (DNA): TGTGCCAGCAGCTTGAGTTTTTTTCCGGTGTCGGCGGAGTCCTACGAGCAGTACTTC. Translating gives CASSLSFFPVSAESYEQYF.

The chain links TRBV15 to TRBJ1-3; the match to TRBD1 covers 7 bases. Germline trimming cut 3 bases from V and 4 bases from J; bases unmatched to any gene: 9. The germline V gene encodes CDR1 LNHNV and CDR2 YYDKDF (reference sequence). The CDR3 sequence is 16 residues long. CDR3 nucleotides: TGTGCCACCAGCAGTCCCCGGGGGACAGAAGGAAACACCATATATTTT. It is translated as CATSSPRGTEGNTIYF.

With respect to this clone: Other nucleotide sequences in the sample specify the same CDR3. V gene TRBV6-1 combines with J gene TRBJ1-5; 7 bases align to TRBD1. Germline CDR1 MNHNS, CDR2 SASEGT. J was trimmed by 4 bases and V by 6 bases; bases with no gene match: 0. The CDR3 runs 12 residues. The chain's CDR3 is CASRDRNQPQHF. DNA of the CDR3: TGTGCCAGCAGGGACAGGAATCAGCCCCAGCATTTT.

The gene calls are TRBV19 and TRBJ2-7, with a possible D match to TRBD2 (6 bases). With 3 bases removed from V and 4 bases from J, the gap between germline ends came to 19 bases. The V gene's germline CDR1 is LNHDA and CDR2 SQIVND (reference sequence). The CDR3 extends over 16 amino acids. Here the CDR3 reads CASSIPTLNGTYEQYF. DNA of the CDR3: TGTGCCAGTAGTATTCCGACCCTGAACGGGACTTACGAGCAGTACTTC.

V and J are TRBV5-6 and TRBJ2-1; TRBD2 agrees at 10 bases. Germline V gene lookup returns CDR1 SGHDT and CDR2 YYEEEE. Trimming at V came to 3 bases and at J to 8 bases, leaving 14 bases not matched to a gene. The length of the CDR3 is 17 residues. CDR3 DNA sequence: TGTGCCAGCAGCTCCCCTAGGCGAGCGGGGGGGCCGGATGAGCAGTTCTTC. Amino acid sequence: CASSSPRRAGGPDEQFF.

In DNA, the CDR3 is TGTGCCAGCAGTTTAACTGGAGGGTTGGGGAACACTGAAGCTTTCTTT. Translated: CASSLTGGLGNTEAFF. The J gene is TRBJ1-1, the V gene TRBV27; D uncertain. CDR1 and CDR2 from the germline V gene are MNHEY and SMNVEV (reference sequence). Trimming shortened V by 2 bases and J by 1 base, and 14 bases separated the two germline ends. The CDR3 loop spans 16 amino acids.

In nucleotides, the CDR3 is TGCGCCAGCAGCCAAGACGGGGGATCTTACAATGAGCAGTTCTTC. Protein product: CASSQDGGSYNEQFF. The genes are TRBV4-3 and TRBJ2-1, with D tentatively TRBD2 (6 bases). V was pared by 0 bases and J by 4 bases, with 10 bases between. Germline lookup yields CDR1 LGHNA and CDR2 YSLEER. The CDR3 spans 15 residues.

The chain employs TRBV18 and TRBJ1-1, with 8 bases fitting TRBD1. The length of the CDR3 is 13 residues. CDR1 and CDR2 (germline): KGHSH, LQKENI. The V segment lost 3 bases and the J segment 8 bases; nucleotides outside the gene matches: 5. Here the CDR3 DNA reads TGTGCCAGCTCACCTGGACAGGGTGTCGAAGCTTTCTTT. Translation gives CASSPGQGVEAFF.

CDR3 coding DNA: TGTGCCAGCAGTTACTCGAAACTAGCGGCCTCCTACGAGCAGTACTTC. Translation gives CASSYSKLAASYEQYF. J is TRBJ2-7 and V is TRBV6-5; 8 bases line up with TRBD2. Germline V gives CDR1 MNHEY, CDR2 SVGAGI. The CDR3 extends over 16 amino acids. Unmatched junction bases numbered 4, after V lost 0 bases and J lost 0 bases.

This clone came up once. The chain's CDR3 is CASSFRDRGTDTQYF. Here the CDR3 DNA reads TGTGCCAGCAGCTTTAGAGACAGGGGAACAGATACGCAGTATTTT. The chain links TRBV6-5 to TRBJ2-3, with 8 bases identical to TRBD1. From germline, CDR1 is MNHEY and CDR2 SVGAGI. CDR3 length: 15 residues. After removal of 6 bases from V and 3 bases from J, the junction contained 8 bases not matched to a gene.

V usage is TRBV2 and J usage is TRBJ2-1, with TRBD2 identical over 11 bases. Germline V gives CDR1 SNHLY, CDR2 FYNNEI. CDR3 length: 17 residues. The junction had 6 bases not matched to a gene; V was cut back by 0 bases and J by 5 bases. The chain's CDR3 is CASSEAIRLAGHNEQFF. For the CDR3, the DNA is TGTGCCAGCAGTGAAGCGATCCGACTAGCGGGACACAATGAGCAGTTCTTC.

This clone was counted a single time. V usage is TRBV6-6 and J usage is TRBJ2-7; 11 bases map to TRBD2. There are 15 residues in the CDR3. The ends lost 8 bases at V and 4 bases at J; junction bases unmatched: 10. The V gene's germline CDR1 is MNHNY and CDR2 SVGAGI (reference sequence). The CDR3 DNA follows: TGTGCCAGCGGGGGAACTAGCGGGAGTCGGTACGAGCAGTACTTC. Translating it yields CASGGTSGSRYEQYF.

The rearrangement joins TRBV9 to TRBJ1-2; 10 bases line up with TRBD1. Germline values: CDR1 SGDLS, CDR2 YYNGEE. J lost 3 bases, V lost 4 bases, and 15 bases had no gene match. The CDR3 consists of 18 residues. CDR3 region: CASSPDPGQGTPYYGYTF. CDR3 DNA sequence: TGTGCCAGCAGCCCGGATCCGGGACAGGGGACACCATACTATGGCTACACCTTC.

The chain couples TRBV7-8 to TRBJ2-7; 13 bases map to TRBD2. The CDR3 has 18 amino acids. J was trimmed by 3 bases and V by 0 bases; bases with no gene match: 8. CDR1 is SGHVS, CDR2 FQNEAQ, per germline. CDR3 amino acids: CASSLATSGRPRDYEQYF. The CDR3 nucleotides read TGTGCCAGCAGCTTAGCGACTAGCGGGAGGCCCCGGGACTACGAGCAGTACTTC.

The chain couples TRBV4-1 to TRBJ1-1; D not resolved. CDR1 is MGHRA, CDR2 YSYEKL, per germline. Trimming took 3 bases from V and 0 from J, leaving 14 bases between them. CDR3 length equals 16 residues. As DNA, the CDR3 is TGCGCCAGCAGCCAGGCCATTCGCGGATTGAACACTGAAGCTTTCTTT. Translating it yields CASSQAIRGLNTEAFF.